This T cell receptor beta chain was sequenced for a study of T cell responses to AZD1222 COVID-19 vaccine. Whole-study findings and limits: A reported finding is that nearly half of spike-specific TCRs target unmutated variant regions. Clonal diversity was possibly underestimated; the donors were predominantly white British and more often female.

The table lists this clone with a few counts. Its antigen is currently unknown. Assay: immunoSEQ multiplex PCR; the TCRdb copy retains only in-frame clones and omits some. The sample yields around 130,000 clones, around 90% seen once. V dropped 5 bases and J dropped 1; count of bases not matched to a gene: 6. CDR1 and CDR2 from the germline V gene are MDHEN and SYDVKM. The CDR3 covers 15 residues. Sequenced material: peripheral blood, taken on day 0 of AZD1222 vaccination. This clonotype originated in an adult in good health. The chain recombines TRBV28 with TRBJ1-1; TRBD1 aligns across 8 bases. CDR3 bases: TGTGCCAGCAGTCTTTACAGGGGGGGGAACACTGAAGCTTTCTTT. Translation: CASSLYRGGNTEAFF.